Listed below are T cell receptor beta chains from one sample, sequenced in a study of blood T cell repertoires in COVID-19. Here immunoSEQ multiplex PCR was the method, and the copy in TCRdb shows in-frame clones only, minus some. The sample lists some 60,000 clones, 92% occurring once. The sample consisted of peripheral blood. These receptors all come from a human donor in a cohort sampled during active COVID-19. Both conserved end residues are part of each CDR3. The D gene is left open where the match is weak. Expanded clones are given a class, and other clones once, few, many or no size at all.

clone size	V gene	D gene	J gene	CDR3 protein	CDR3 DNA
-	TRBV6-4	TRBD2	TRBJ2-3	CASSKTSGSTDTQYF	TGTGCCAGCAGTAAGACTAGCGGGAGCACAGATACGCAGTATTTT
-	TRBV5-1	-	TRBJ1-1	CASSLGTAENTEAFF	TGCGCCAGCAGCTTGGGGACAGCAGAGAACACTGAAGCTTTCTTT
few	TRBV6-2/TRBV6-3	-	TRBJ2-7	CASSYPPMYEQYF	TGTGCCAGCAGTTACCCCCCAATGTACGAGCAGTACTTC
-	TRBV19	-	TRBJ2-7	CASSPTPGSPEQYF	TGTGCCAGTAGTCCTACTCCCGGGAGCCCCGAGCAGTACTTC
-	TRBV27	-	TRBJ2-7	CASSLGQIYEQYF	TGTGCCAGCAGCCTCGGACAGATATACGAGCAGTACTTC
-	TRBV7-2	TRBD1	TRBJ2-3	CASSLGRQGMGTQYF	TGTGCCAGCAGCTTAGGGAGACAGGGGATGGGTACGCAGTATTTT
-	TRBV28	-	TRBJ2-4	CASTSGRKNIQYF	TGTGCCAGCACCTCGGGTCGAAAAAACATTCAGTACTTC
-	TRBV19	-	TRBJ2-7	CASSIGRLASYEQYF	TGTGCCAGTAGTATAGGCCGACTGGCATCCTACGAGCAGTACTTC
-	TRBV18	TRBD1	TRBJ2-3	CASSPRQTGGDTDTQYF	TGTGCCAGCTCACCACGACAGACAGGGGGCGACACAGATACGCAGTATTTT
-	TRBV19	-	TRBJ2-7	CASSLRPGDKPYEQYF	TGTGCCAGTAGTCTGAGACCAGGGGACAAGCCCTACGAGCAGTACTTC
-	TRBV5-1	-	TRBJ2-3	CASSWEAEGLGTQYF	TGCGCCAGCAGCTGGGAGGCGGAGGGACTCGGTACGCAGTATTTT
-	TRBV2	TRBD2	TRBJ2-5	CASSVRGSGRAGETQYF	TGTGCCAGCAGTGTGAGGGGGAGCGGGAGGGCCGGAGAGACCCAGTACTTC
once	TRBV7-3	-	TRBJ2-3	CASSLTYESVTDTQYF	TGTGCCAGCAGCTTAACGTATGAGTCGGTTACAGATACGCAGTATTTT
-	TRBV20-1	-	TRBJ1-3	CSAIVGNTIYF	TGCAGTGCCATAGTAGGAAACACCATATATTTT
-	TRBV7-9	TRBD1	TRBJ1-2	CASGTGNSGYTF	TGTGCCAGCGGGACAGGGAACTCTGGCTACACCTTC
-	TRBV28	TRBD1	TRBJ1-3	CASTPTGDGNTIYF	TGTGCCAGCACCCCGACAGGGGACGGAAACACCATATATTTT
-	TRBV2	-	TRBJ1-5	CASSEEGGVPQHF	TGTGCCAGCAGTGAAGAAGGGGGGGTGCCCCAGCATTTT
-	TRBV7-2	-	TRBJ2-3	CASSPWGLFSDTQYF	TGTGCCAGCAGTCCATGGGGACTCTTCTCCGATACGCAGTATTTT
-	TRBV7-9	TRBD2	TRBJ2-5	CASSLAWLAGGKETQYF	TGTGCCAGCAGCTTAGCGTGGCTAGCGGGGGGGAAAGAGACCCAGTACTTC
-	TRBV15	TRBD2	TRBJ2-3	CATSKLAGARTFADTQYF	TGTGCCACCAGCAAACTAGCGGGAGCTCGAACTTTCGCAGATACGCAGTATTTT
-	TRBV5-4	-	TRBJ1-2	CASSATDHGYTF	TGTGCCAGCAGCGCGACAGACCATGGCTACACCTTC
once	TRBV27	-	TRBJ2-1	CASSKRQERRNEQFF	TGTGCCAGCAGCAAGCGACAGGAGAGGAGGAATGAGCAGTTCTTC
-	TRBV27	-	TRBJ1-5	CASSLRGGNQPQHF	TGTGCCAGCAGTTTGCGGGGTGGCAATCAGCCCCAGCATTTT
-	TRBV4-2	-	TRBJ2-7	CASSQERRGEQYF	TGTGCCAGCAGCCAAGAACGGAGAGGCGAGCAGTACTTC
-	TRBV5-5	TRBD1	TRBJ1-6	CASSERTGGSYNSPLHF	TGTGCCAGCAGCGAGAGAACAGGGGGATCCTATAATTCACCCCTCCACTTT
-	TRBV19	-	TRBJ1-4	CASSRDTRNEKLFF	TGTGCCAGTAGCCGGGACACTAGGAACGAAAAACTGTTTTTT
-	TRBV19	TRBD1	TRBJ1-5	CASGGTGYSNQPQHF	TGTGCCAGTGGGGGGACAGGTTATAGCAATCAGCCCCAGCATTTT
few	TRBV7-2	-	TRBJ1-2	CASGSGVGYGYTF	TGTGCCAGCGGCTCGGGGGTGGGCTATGGCTACACCTTC